The 3 T cell receptor beta chains below were found in one sample sequenced in a study of T cells in Graves' hyperthyroidism and ophthalmopathy. Amplified TCR beta CDR3 regions came from RNA transcripts. HTBI primers were the set used in a first-round RT-PCR of the TCR CDR3. Via MiXCR, TCRdb re-called the multiplex PCR reads, giving one row per CDR3 protein. Among under 400,000 distinct CDR3 sequences listed, about 13% were seen once. The sequenced material came from blood. These receptor sequences come from a young woman with Graves' hyperthyroidism.

This sequence joins TRBV7-2 and TRBJ1-5, with D perhaps TRBD1 (5 bases). Germline CDR1 and CDR2: SGHTA and FQGNSA. This CDR3 contains 15 residues. V dropped 8 bases and J dropped 2 bases, with 16 bases sitting between them. CDR3 amino acids: CASGYYGGGNQPQHF. The CDR3 coding sequence is TGTGCCAGCGGCTACTATGGGGGTGGCAATCAGCCCCAGCATTTT.

The sample holds many counts of this clonotype. This chain links TRBV20-1 with TRBJ1-2; D is ambiguous. There are 12 residues in the CDR3. Trimming cost V 7 bases and J 6 bases, with 15 bases left between them. Germline CDR1 reads DFQATT; CDR2 reads SNEGSKA (reference sequence). The CDR3 region is CSGVASGNGYTF. For the CDR3, the DNA is TGCAGTGGGGTTGCCAGTGGAAATGGCTACACCTTC.

Comments on this clonotype: This sequence may be a read error, since a much larger clone differs from it by one base. This chain joins TRBV2 and TRBJ2-7; TRBD2 matches 7 bases. V lost 5 bases and J lost 7; bases outside the gene matches: 14. This CDR3 contains 15 residues. Germline V gives CDR1 SNHLY, CDR2 FYNNEI. The CDR3 is CASSPLGGSYNEQYF. CDR3 DNA sequence: TGTGCCAGCAGTCCCTTGGGCGGGAGCTACAATGAGCAGTACTTC.